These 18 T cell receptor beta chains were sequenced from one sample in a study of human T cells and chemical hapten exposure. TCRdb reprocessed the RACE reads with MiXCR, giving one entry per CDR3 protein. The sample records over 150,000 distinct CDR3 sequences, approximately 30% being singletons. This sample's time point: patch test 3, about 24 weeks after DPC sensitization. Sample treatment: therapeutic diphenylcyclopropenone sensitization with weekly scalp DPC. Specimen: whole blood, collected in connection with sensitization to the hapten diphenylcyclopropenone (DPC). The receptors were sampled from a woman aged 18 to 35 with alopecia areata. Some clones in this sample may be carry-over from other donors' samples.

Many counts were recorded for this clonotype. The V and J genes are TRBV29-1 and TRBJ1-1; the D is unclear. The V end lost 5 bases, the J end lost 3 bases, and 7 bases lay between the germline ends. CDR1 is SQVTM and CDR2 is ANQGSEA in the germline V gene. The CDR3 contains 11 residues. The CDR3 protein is CSVLRDTEAFF. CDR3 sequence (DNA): TGCAGCGTTTTAAGAGACACTGAAGCTTTCTTT.

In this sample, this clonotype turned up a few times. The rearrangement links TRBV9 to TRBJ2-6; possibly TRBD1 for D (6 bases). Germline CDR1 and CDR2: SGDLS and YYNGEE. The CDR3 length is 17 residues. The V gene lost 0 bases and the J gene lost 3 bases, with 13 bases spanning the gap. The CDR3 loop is CASSVAKQGDGANVLTF. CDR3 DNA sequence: TGTGCCAGCAGCGTAGCTAAACAGGGAGATGGGGCCAACGTCCTGACTTTC.

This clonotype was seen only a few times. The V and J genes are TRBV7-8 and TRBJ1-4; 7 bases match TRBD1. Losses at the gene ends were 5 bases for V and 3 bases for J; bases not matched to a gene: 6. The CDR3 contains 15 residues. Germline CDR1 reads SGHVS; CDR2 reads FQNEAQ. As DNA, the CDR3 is TGTGCCAGCAGCCCCCGGGACAGTCCTAATGAAAAACTGTTTTTT. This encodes CASSPRDSPNEKLFF.

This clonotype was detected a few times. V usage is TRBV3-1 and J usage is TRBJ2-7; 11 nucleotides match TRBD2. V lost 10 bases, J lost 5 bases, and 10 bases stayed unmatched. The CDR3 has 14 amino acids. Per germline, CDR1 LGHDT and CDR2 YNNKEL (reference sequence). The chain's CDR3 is CATGRLAGKDEQYF. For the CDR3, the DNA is TGTGCCACTGGAAGACTAGCGGGGAAAGACGAGCAGTACTTC.

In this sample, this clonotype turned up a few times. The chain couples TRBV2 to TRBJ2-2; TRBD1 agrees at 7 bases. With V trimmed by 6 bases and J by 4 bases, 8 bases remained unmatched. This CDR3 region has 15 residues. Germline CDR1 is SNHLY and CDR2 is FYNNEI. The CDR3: CASSLPTGTTGELFF. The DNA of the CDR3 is TGTGCCAGCAGCCTCCCGACAGGGACCACCGGGGAGCTGTTTTTT. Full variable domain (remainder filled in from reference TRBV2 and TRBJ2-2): EPEVTQTPSHQVTQMGQEVILRCVPISNHLYFYWYRQILGQKVEFLVSFYNNEISEKSEIFDDQFSVERPDGSNFTLKIRSTKLEDSAMYFCASSLPTGTTGELFFGEGSRLTVL.

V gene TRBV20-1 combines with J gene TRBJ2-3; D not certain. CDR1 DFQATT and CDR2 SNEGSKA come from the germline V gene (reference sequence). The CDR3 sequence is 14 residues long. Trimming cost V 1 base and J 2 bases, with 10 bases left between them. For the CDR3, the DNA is TGCAGTGCTAGAGTTGCGGAGCTCACAGATACGCAGTATTTT. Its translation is CSARVAELTDTQYF.

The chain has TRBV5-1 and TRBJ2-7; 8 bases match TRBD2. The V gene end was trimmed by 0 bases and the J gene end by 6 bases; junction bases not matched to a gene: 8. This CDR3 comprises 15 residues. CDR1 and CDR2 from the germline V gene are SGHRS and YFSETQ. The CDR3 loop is CASSLASGREAEQYF. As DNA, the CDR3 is TGCGCCAGCAGCTTGGCCTCCGGGAGGGAAGCCGAGCAGTACTTC.

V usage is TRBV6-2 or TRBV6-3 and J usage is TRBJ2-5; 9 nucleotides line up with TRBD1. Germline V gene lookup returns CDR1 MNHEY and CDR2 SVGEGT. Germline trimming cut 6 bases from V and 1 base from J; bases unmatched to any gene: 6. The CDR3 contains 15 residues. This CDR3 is CASSKQGASQETQYF. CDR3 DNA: TGTGCCAGCAGCAAACAGGGGGCGAGCCAAGAGACCCAGTACTTC.

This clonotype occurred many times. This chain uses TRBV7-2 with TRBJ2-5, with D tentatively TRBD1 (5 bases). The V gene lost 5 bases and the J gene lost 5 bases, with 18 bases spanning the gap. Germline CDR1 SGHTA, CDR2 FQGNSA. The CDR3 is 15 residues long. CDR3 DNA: TGTGCCAGCAGCCCCCCCGCAGGGATCCGGGAGACCCAGTACTTC. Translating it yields CASSPPAGIRETQYF.

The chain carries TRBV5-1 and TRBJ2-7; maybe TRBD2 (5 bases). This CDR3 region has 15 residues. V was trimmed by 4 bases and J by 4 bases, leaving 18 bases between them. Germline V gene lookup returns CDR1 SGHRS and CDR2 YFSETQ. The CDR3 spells CASSAPGPPGYEQYF. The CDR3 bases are TGCGCCAGCAGCGCTCCCGGACCCCCGGGGTACGAGCAGTACTTC.

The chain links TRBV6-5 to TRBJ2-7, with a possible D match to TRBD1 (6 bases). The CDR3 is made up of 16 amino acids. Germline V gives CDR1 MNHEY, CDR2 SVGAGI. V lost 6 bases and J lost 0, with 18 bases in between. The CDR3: CASSMEGGHSSYEQYF. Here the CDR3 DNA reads TGTGCCAGCAGCATGGAAGGGGGTCACAGCTCCTACGAGCAGTACTTC.

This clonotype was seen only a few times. DNA of the CDR3: TGTGCCAGCAGTTACCCGGGACAGGGGACCGGGGAGCTGTTTTTT. Translated: CASSYPGQGTGELFF. This sequence joins TRBV12-3 or TRBV12-4 and TRBJ2-2, with 10 positions matching TRBD1. Unmatched junction bases numbered 4, after V lost 4 bases and J lost 5 bases. The CDR3 runs to 15 residues.

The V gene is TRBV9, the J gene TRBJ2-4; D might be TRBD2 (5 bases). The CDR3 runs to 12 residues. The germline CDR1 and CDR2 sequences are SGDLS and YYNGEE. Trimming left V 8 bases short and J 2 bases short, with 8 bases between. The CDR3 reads CASAGTKNIQYF. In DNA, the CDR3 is TGTGCCAGTGCCGGGACCAAAAACATTCAGTACTTC.

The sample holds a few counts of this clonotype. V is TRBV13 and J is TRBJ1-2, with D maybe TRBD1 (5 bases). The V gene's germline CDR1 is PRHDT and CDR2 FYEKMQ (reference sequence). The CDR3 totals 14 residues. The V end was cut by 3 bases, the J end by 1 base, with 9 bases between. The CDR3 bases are TGTGCCAGCAGCTTTTTAGGGGTTAACTATGGCTACACCTTC. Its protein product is CASSFLGVNYGYTF.

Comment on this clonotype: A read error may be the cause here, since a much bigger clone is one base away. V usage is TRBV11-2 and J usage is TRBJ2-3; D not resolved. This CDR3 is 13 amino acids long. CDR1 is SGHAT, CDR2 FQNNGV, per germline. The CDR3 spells CASSPPARDTQNF. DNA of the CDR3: TGTGCCAGCAGCCCACCCGCCAGAGATACGCAGAATTTT.

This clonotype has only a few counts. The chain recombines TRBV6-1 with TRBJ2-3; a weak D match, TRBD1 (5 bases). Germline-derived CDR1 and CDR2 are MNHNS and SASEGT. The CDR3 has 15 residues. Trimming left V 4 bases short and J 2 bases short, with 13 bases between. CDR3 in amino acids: CASSVHRSLTDTQYF. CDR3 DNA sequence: TGTGCCAGCAGTGTACACAGGAGTCTCACAGATACGCAGTATTTT.

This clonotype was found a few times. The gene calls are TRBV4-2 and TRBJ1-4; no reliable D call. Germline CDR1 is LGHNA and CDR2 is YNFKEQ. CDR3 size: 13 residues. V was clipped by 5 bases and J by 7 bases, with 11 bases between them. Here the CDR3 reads CASSSRDGEKLFF. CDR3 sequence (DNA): TGTGCCAGCAGCTCTAGGGATGGTGAAAAACTGTTTTTT.

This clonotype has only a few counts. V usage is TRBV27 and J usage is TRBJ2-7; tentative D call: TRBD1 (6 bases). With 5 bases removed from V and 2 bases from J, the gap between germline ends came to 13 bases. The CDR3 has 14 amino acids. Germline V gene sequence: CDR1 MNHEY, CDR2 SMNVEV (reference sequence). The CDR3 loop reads CASSRQELTYEQYF. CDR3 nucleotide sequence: TGTGCCAGCAGTCGACAGGAACTAACCTACGAGCAGTACTTC.